The clone carrying this TCR beta chain was detected only a few times. Its antigen remains unidentified. This record belongs to a study of T cell clonality in common variable immunodeficiency. Study-wide findings and caveats: Fewer TCRbeta clones were shared among CVID subjects than controls. Repertoire-complication correlations in CVID were limited by patient heterogeneity. Reportedly, TCR beta sequences from common variable immunodeficiency showed fewer deletions and N-nucleotide insertions.

Of CVID subjects, approximately 15 were female and roughly 30 male, mean age approximately 41. Method: immunoSEQ multiplex PCR; TCRdb's copy keeps in-frame clones and lacks some. The repertoire shows over 20,000 clones, none seen only once; the top ten take 4%. The source of this sequence is a human donor with common variable immunodeficiency. Sequencing was done on a sample of peripheral blood mononuclear cells.

The DNA read from the CDR3 is TGTGCCAGCAGCTCCTTTACGTCGGGGGCCGGGGAG. It is translated as CASSSFTSGAGE. The full CDR3 protein is CASSSFTSGAGELFF. The V gene is TRBV7-6, the J gene TRBJ2-2; possible D gene TRBD2, 6 bases. The observed sequence ends 3 residues before the CDR3 terminus, with the missing tail filled in from the germline J gene. With 4 bases removed from V and 6 bases from J, the gap between germline ends came to 15 bases. The CDR3 spans 15 residues. CDR1 SGHVS and CDR2 FNYEAQ come from the germline V gene.